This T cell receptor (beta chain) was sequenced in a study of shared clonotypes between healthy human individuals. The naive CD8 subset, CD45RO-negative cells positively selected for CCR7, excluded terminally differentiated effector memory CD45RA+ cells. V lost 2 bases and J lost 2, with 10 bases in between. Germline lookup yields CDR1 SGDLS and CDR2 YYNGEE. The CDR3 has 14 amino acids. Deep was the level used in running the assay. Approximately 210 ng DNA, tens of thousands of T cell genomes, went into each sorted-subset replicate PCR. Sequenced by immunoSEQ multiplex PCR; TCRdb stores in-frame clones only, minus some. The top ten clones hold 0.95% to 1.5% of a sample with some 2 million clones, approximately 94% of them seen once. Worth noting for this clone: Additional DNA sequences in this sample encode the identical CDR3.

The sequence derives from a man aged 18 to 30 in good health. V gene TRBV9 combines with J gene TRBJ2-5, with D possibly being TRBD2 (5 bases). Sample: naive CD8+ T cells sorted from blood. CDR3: CASSVGGTQETQYF. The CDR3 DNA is TGTGCCAGCAGCGTTGGAGGAACTCAAGAGACCCAGTACTTC.